These T cell receptor beta chains were read from a single sample in a study of cytomegalovirus exposure and HLA in healthy donors. Assay: immunoSEQ multiplex PCR; the TCRdb copy retains only in-frame clones and omits some. Of roughly 60,000 clones detected, roughly nine tenths appear once; the ten largest clones hold roughly 1.3%. Sequencing was performed on PBMCs. All receptors come from a woman younger than 35 in good health and CMV-seronegative. Both conserved end residues are part of each CDR3. The D gene is left open where the match is weak. A clone size is listed for some rows: how often the clone was seen (once, few, many), or a class if it is expanded.

NA,NA,TRBJ1-2,TRBV9,12,TGTGCCAGCAGCGTGGGAGACACTGGCTACACCTTC,CASSVGDTGYTF
NA,NA,TRBJ1-1,TRBV4-2,12,TGTGCCAGCAGCCACGTTTCAAGGGGGGCTTTCTTT,CASSHVSRGAFF
NA,NA,TRBJ1-6,TRBV7-2,15,TGTGCCAGCAGCTTAGCCCGGACGGGAAATTCACCCCTCCACTTT,CASSLARTGNSPLHF
TRBD2,NA,TRBJ2-5,TRBV11-2,14,TGTGCCAGCAGTTCTCGGGCGGGAGCGGAGACCCAGTACTTC,CASSSRAGAETQYF
TRBD1,NA,TRBJ1-4,TRBV6-1,14,TGTGCCAGCAGTTCGACAGGGGGGGTCGAAAAACTGTTTTTT,CASSSTGGVEKLFF
TRBD1,NA,TRBJ2-3,TRBV11-2,13,TGTGCCAGCAGCTTGGACAGGACAGATACGCAGTATTTT,CASSLDRTDTQYF
TRBD1,NA,TRBJ2-7,TRBV4-2,16,TGTGCCAGCAGCCAAGAGGAAGGACAGGGCTCCTACGAGCAGTACTTC,CASSQEEGQGSYEQYF
NA,NA,TRBJ2-5,TRBV11-2,17,TGTGCCAGCAGCTTAGCGCTAGCTGCGGAACGTAAAGAGACCCAGTACTTC,CASSLALAAERKETQYF
NA,NA,TRBJ1-1,TRBV6-1,11,TGTGCCAGCAGTTCCACAGCCGAAGCTTTCTTT,CASSSTAEAFF
NA,NA,TRBJ2-7,TRBV4-1,14,TGCGCCAGCAGTTCCGGGACTCTGTTCTACGAGCAGTACTTC,CASSSGTLFYEQYF
NA,NA,TRBJ2-7,TRBV6-6,14,TGTGCCAGCAGGGACGGGGTAGCCCACGACGAGCAGTACTTC,CASRDGVAHDEQYF
TRBD1,NA,TRBJ1-2,TRBV2,12,TGTGCCAGCAGTCTTACAGGGGATGGCTACACCTTC,CASSLTGDGYTF
TRBD1,NA,TRBJ1-1,TRBV19,14,TGTGCCAGTAGGCCCGGGACAGGAGACTATGAAGCTTTCTTT,CASRPGTGDYEAFF
TRBD2,NA,TRBJ2-7,TRBV7-8,16,TGTGCCAGCAGCTTAGGTACAGCGGGGGGGATCTACGAGCAGTACTTC,CASSLGTAGGIYEQYF
NA,NA,TRBJ1-2,TRBV5-1,15,TGCGCCAGCAGCTTGGCCGCGGGTGCTAACTATGGCTACACCTTC,CASSLAAGANYGYTF
TRBD1,NA,TRBJ1-5,TRBV7-8,17,TGTGCCAGCAGCTTAGGTTTGTCGGCAGGGGGCTGGCAGCCCCAGCATTTT,CASSLGLSAGGWQPQHF
TRBD1,NA,TRBJ1-3,TRBV6-5,14,TGTGCCAGCGCGGACAGGGGGCGAGGAAACACCATATATTTT,CASADRGRGNTIYF
NA,NA,TRBJ2-1,TRBV18,13,TGTGCCAGCTCAGGCGGGGCTAGTGGTGAGCAGTTCTTC,CASSGGASGEQFF
TRBD1,NA,TRBJ2-2,TRBV10-3,16,TGTGCCATCAGTTTGGAGCAGGGGGCGGACACCGGGGAGCTGTTTTTT,CAISLEQGADTGELFF
TRBD1,NA,TRBJ1-1,TRBV7-9,14,TGTGCCAGCAGCTTGGACAGGGAACGGTCCGAAGCTTTCTTT,CASSLDRERSEAFF
TRBD2,NA,TRBJ2-3,TRBV4-1,15,TGCGCCAGCAGGTACGACGGGACTAGCCCGGATACGCAGTATTTT,CASRYDGTSPDTQYF
NA,NA,TRBJ1-2,TRBV19,16,TGTGCCAGTAGTATAGTCCTCAAACAACCAACCTATGGCTACACCTTC,CASSIVLKQPTYGYTF
NA,once,TRBJ1-2,TRBV10-3,12,TGTGCCATCAGTGCCGGTGGCTATGGCTACACCTTC,CAISAGGYGYTF
NA,NA,TRBJ1-1,TRBV6-5,16,TGTGCCAGCAGTTACGGGGGCGTCGGGACGAACACTGAAGCTTTCTTT,CASSYGGVGTNTEAFF